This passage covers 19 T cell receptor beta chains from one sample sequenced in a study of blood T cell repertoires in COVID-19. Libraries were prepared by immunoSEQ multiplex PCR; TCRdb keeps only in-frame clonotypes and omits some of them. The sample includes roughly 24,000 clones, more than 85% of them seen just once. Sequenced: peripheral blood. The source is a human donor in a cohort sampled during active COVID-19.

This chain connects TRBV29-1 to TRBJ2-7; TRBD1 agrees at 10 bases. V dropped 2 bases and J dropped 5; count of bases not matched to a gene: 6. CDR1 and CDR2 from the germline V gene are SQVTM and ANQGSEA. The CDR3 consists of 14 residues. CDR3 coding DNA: TGCAGCGTTGAACGGACAGGGGGTAGGGACGAGCAGTACTTC. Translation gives CSVERTGGRDEQYF.

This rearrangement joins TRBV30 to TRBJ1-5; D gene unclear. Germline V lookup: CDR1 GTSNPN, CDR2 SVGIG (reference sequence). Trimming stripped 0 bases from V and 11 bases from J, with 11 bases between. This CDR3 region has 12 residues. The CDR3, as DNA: TGTGCCTGGAGTGTAGGCCCCGGGGCCCAGCATTTT. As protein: CAWSVGPGAQHF. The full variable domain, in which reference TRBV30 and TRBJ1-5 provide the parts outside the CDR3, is SQTIHQWPATLVQPVGSPLSLECTVEGTSNPNLYWYRQAAGRGLQLLFYSVGIGQISSEVPQNLSASRPQDRQFILSSKKLLLSDSGFYLCAWSVGPGAQHFGDGTRLSIL.

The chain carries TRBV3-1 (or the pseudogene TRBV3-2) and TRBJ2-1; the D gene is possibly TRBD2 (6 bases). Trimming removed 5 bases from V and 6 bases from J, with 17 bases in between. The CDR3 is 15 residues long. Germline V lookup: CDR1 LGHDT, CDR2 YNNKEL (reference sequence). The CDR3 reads CASSSGGAVCNEQFF. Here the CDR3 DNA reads TGTGCCAGCAGCTCCGGCGGGGCCGTATGCAATGAGCAGTTCTTC.

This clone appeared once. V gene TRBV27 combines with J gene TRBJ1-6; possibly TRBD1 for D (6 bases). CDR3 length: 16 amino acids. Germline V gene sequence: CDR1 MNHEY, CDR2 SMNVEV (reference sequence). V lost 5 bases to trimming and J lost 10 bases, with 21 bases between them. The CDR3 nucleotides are TGTGCCAGCAGTCCAAGATACAGGGCCCATGGCTCACCCCTCCACTTT. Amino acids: CASSPRYRAHGSPLHF.

DNA of the CDR3: TGTGCCACCAGCAGAGATCTGGGGTCGCGGGGGGCCGGAGAGACCCAGTACTTC. Its translation is CATSRDLGSRGAGETQYF. The rearrangement uses TRBV15 and TRBJ2-5, with 8 bases that match TRBD2. Per the germline V gene, CDR1 is LNHNV and CDR2 is YYDKDF (reference sequence). V shed 0 bases and J 4 bases; nucleotides not matched to a gene: 13. CDR3 length: 18 amino acids. The complete variable domain, with remaining parts taken from reference TRBV15 and TRBJ2-5, reads DAMVIQNPRYQVTQFGKPVTLSCSQTLNHNVMYWYQQKSSQAPKLLFHYYDKDFNNEADTPDNFQSRRPNTSFCFLDIRSPGLGDTAMYLCATSRDLGSRGAGETQYFGPGTRLLVL.

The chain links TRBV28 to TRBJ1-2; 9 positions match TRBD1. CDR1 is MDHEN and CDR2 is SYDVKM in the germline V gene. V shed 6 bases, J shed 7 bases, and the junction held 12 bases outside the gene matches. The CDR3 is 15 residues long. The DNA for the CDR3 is TGTGCCAGCAGCCCCTCGGGACAGGGTATCGGTGGCTACACCTTC. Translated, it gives CASSPSGQGIGGYTF.

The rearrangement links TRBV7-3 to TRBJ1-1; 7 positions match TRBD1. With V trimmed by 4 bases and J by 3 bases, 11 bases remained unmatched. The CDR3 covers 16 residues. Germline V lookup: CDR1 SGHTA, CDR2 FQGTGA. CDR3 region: CASSSEGDSKDTEAFF. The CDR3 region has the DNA TGTGCCAGCAGCTCAGAAGGGGACAGCAAGGACACTGAAGCTTTCTTT.

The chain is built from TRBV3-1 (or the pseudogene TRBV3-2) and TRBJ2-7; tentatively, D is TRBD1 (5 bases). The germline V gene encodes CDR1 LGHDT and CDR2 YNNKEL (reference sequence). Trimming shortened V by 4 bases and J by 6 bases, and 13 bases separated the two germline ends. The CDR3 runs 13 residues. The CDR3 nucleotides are TGTGCCAGCAGCCCGGACACAGCGACCGAGCAGTACTTC. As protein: CASSPDTATEQYF.

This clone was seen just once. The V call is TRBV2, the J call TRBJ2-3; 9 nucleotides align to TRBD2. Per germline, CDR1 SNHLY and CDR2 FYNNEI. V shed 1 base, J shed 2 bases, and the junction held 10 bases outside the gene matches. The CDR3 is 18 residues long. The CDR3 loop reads CASSEGSLAGSYTDTQYF. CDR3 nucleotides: TGTGCCAGCAGTGAAGGATCCCTAGCGGGGTCTTACACAGATACGCAGTATTTT. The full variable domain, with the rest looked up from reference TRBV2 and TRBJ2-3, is EPEVTQTPSHQVTQMGQEVILRCVPISNHLYFYWYRQILGQKVEFLVSFYNNEISEKSEIFDDQFSVERPDGSNFTLKIRSTKLEDSAMYFCASSEGSLAGSYTDTQYFGPGTRLTVL.

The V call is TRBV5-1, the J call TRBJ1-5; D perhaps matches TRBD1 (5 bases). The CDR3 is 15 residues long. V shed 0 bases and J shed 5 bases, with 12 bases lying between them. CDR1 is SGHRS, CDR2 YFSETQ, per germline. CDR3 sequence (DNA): TGCGCCAGCAGCTTGGCAGGGCAGGGCTATCAGCCCCAGCATTTT. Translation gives CASSLAGQGYQPQHF.

CDR3 nucleotides: TGCGCCAGCAGCTTGCGACAGGGAGGCTACGAGCAGTACTTC. Its protein is CASSLRQGGYEQYF. The gene calls are TRBV5-1 and TRBJ2-7, with TRBD1 as a possible D gene (7 bases). The CDR3 loop spans 14 amino acids. Germline CDR1 is SGHRS and CDR2 is YFSETQ. Trimming left V 1 base short and J 3 bases short, with 11 bases between.

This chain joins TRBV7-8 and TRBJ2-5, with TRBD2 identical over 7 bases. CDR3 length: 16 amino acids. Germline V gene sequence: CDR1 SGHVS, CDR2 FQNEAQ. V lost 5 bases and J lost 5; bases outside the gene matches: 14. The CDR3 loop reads CASSQRGTTSRETQYF. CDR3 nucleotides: TGTGCCAGCAGCCAAAGAGGGACTACGTCAAGGGAGACCCAGTACTTC.

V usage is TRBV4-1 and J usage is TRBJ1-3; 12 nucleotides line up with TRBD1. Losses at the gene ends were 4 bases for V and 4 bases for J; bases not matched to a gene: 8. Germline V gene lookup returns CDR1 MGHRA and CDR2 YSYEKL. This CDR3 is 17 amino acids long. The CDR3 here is CASSRGQGALGGNTIYF. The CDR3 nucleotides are TGCGCCAGCAGCCGGGGACAGGGGGCATTGGGAGGAAACACCATATATTTT.

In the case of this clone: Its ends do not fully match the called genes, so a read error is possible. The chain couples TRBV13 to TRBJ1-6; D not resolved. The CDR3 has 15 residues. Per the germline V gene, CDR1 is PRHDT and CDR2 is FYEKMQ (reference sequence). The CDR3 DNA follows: TGTGCCAGCAGTTTAGGGTTACTAGGCTCGGCACCCCTCCACTTT. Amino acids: CASSLGLLGSAPLHF.

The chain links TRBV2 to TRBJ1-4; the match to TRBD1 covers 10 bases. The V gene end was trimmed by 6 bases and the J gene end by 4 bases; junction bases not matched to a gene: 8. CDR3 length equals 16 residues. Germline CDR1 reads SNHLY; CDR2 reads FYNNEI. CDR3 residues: CASRFMRTGGNEKLFF. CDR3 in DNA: TGTGCCAGCAGGTTTATGAGGACAGGGGGTAATGAAAAACTGTTTTTT. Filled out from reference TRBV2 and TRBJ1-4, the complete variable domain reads EPEVTQTPSHQVTQMGQEVILRCVPISNHLYFYWYRQILGQKVEFLVSFYNNEISEKSEIFDDQFSVERPDGSNFTLKIRSTKLEDSAMYFCASRFMRTGGNEKLFFGSGTQLSVL.

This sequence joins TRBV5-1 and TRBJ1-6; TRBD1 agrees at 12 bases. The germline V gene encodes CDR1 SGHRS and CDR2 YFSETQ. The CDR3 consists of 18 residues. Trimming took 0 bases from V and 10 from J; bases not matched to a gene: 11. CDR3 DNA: TGCGCCAGCAGCTTGGACGGGACAGGGGGCTCACTGGACTCACCCCTCCACTTT. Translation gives CASSLDGTGGSLDSPLHF.

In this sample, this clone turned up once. The CDR3 protein is CASSLIAPNTEAFF. The CDR3 DNA is TGTGCCAGCAGCTTAATAGCCCCGAACACTGAAGCTTTCTTT. The gene calls are TRBV7-9 and TRBJ1-1; D is uncertain. Trimming stripped 2 bases from V and 1 base from J, with 8 bases between. Germline CDR1 reads SEHNR; CDR2 reads FQNEAQ (reference sequence). The CDR3 runs to 14 residues. The full variable domain, rest sourced from reference TRBV7-9 and TRBJ1-1, is DTGVSQNPRHKITKRGQNVTFRCDPISEHNRLYWYRQTLGQGPEFLTYFQNEAQLEKSRLLSDRFSAERPKGSFSTLEIQRTEQGDSAMYLCASSLIAPNTEAFFGQGTRLTVV.

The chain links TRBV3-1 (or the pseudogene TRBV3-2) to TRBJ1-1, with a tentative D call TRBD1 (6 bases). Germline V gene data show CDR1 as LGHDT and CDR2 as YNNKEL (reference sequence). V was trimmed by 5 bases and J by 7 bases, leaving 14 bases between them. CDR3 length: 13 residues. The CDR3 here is CASSARGGVEAFF. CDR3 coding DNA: TGTGCCAGCAGCGCTCGGGGGGGCGTTGAAGCTTTCTTT.

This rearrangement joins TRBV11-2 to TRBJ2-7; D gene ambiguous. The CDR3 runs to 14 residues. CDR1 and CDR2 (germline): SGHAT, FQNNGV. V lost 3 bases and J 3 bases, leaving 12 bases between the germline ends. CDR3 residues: CASSFNWAIYEQYF. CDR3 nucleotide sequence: TGTGCCAGCAGCTTTAACTGGGCAATCTACGAGCAGTACTTC. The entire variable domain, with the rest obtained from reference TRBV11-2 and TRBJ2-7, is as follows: EAGVAQSPRYKIIEKRQSVAFWCNPISGHATLYWYQQILGQGPKLLIQFQNNGVVDDSQLPKDRFSAERLKGVDSTLKIQPAKLEDSAVYLCASSFNWAIYEQYFGPGTRLTVT.